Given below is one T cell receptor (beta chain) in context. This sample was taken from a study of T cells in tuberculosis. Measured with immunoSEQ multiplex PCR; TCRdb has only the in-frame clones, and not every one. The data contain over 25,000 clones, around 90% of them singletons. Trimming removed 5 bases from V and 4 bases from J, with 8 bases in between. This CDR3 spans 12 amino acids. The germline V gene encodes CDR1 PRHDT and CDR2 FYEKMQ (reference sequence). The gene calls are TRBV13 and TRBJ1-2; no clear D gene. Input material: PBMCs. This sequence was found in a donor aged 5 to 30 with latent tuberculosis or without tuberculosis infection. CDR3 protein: CASSRLSYGYTF. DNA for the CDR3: TGTGCCAGCAGCCGTCTCTCCTATGGCTACACCTTC.